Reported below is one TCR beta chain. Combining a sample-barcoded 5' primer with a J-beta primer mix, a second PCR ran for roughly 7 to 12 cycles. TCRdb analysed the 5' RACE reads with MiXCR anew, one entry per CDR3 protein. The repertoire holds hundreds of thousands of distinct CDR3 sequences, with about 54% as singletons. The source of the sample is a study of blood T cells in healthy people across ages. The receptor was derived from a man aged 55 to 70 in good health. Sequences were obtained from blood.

CDR3 in amino acids: CASSGQANQPQHF. The CDR3 region has the DNA TGTGCCAGCAGTGGACAGGCTAATCAGCCCCAGCATTTT. The V call is TRBV6-6, the J call TRBJ1-5; TRBD1 matches 7 bases. This CDR3 contains 13 residues. V lost 5 bases to trimming and J lost 4 bases; unmatched junction nucleotides: 2. Germline assignment: CDR1 MNHNY and CDR2 SVGAGI (reference sequence).